The clone carrying this TCR beta chain was seen repeatedly, ten times or more. Each TCR transcript was tagged with a 10-nucleotide random UMI during 5'RACE. The output of every sequencing run, over 180 million TCR-beta sequences, came from 15-18 subjects. TCRdb ran MiXCR on the 5' RACE reads and lists one entry per CDR3 protein. The data show 80,000 or so distinct CDR3 sequences, under 10% seen once. This specimen comes from a study of neurological immune-mediated disorders. The unsorted libraries were generated from a total of 2 million PBMCs, which had been stored in RNAlater at -80 C. The clonotype comes from a man aged 50-59 years in good health. The specimen sequenced was PBMCs.

The CDR3 DNA reads TGTGCCAGCAGTTTATTCTCCGGCCAAGAGACCCAGTACTTC. Translating it yields CASSLFSGQETQYF. This chain connects TRBV12-3 or TRBV12-4 to TRBJ2-5; D unclear. This CDR3 is 14 amino acids long. V was pared by 2 bases and J by 1 base, with 8 bases between.